This TCR beta chain was recovered during a study of tumor-infiltrating lymphocytes in primary liver carcinoma. Looking at the study overall: Subjects consisted of male and female patients aged 30 to 69 years. Study findings and constraints: Compared with tumor region pairs, tumor-adjacent and tumor-blood pairs overlapped less.

They got blood RNA out of unsorted whole blood and also pulled out germline DNA. Presurgery, around 4 milliliters of peripheral blood were collected. For this clonotype: Its antigen is currently unknown.

Making TCR beta cDNA involved around 540 ng total RNA and a constant-region primer. Generation of the TCR beta libraries relied on three nested multiplex PCR rounds using slightly modified ARM-PCR. MiXCR, run by TCRdb on the multiplex PCR reads, gives a single entry per CDR3 protein. The table lists around 330,000 distinct CDR3 sequences, roughly 60% of them singletons, with roughly 9% in the top ten. This clonotype was sampled from a man aged 35-49 years with primary liver carcinoma and hepatitis B virus infection. Sequences were obtained from peripheral blood.

CDR3 DNA: TGTGCCAGCCGTTCGGCACTAGCGGATACGCAGTATTTT. Its protein is CASRSALADTQYF. The chain is built from TRBV6-2 or TRBV6-3 and TRBJ2-3, with 7 positions matching TRBD2. The V gene end was trimmed by 8 bases and the J gene end by 6 bases; junction bases not matched to a gene: 8. CDR3 length: 13 residues. Germline-derived CDR1 and CDR2 are MNHEY and SVGEGT.